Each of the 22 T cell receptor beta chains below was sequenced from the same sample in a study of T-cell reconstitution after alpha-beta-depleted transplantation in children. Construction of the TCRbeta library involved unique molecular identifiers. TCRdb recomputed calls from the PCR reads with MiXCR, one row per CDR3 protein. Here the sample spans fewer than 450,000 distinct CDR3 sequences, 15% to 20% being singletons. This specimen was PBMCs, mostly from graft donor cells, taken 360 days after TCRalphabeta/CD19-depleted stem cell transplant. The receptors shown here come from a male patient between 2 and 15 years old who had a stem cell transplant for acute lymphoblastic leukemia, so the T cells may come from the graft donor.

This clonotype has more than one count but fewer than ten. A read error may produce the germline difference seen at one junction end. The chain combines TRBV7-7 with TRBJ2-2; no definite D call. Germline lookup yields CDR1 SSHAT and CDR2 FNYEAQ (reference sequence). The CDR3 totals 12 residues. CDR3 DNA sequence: TGTGCTAGCAGAGTGAGCACCGGGGAGCTGTTTTTT. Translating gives CASRVSTGELFF.

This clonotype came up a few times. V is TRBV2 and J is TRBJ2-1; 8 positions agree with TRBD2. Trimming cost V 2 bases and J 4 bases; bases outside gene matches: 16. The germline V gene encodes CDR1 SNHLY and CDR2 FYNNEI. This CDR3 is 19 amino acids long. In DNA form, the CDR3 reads TGTGCCAGCAGTGAATCTGAGGAGGAGTGGTTAGCGGGGTACAATGAGCAGTTCTTC. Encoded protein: CASSESEEEWLAGYNEQFF.

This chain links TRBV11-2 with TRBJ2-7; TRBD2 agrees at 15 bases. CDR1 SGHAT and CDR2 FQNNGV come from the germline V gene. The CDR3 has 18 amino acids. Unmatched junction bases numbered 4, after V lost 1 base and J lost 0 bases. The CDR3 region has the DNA TGTGCCAGCAGCTTAGTCGGACTAGCGGGAGGGTACTCCTACGAGCAGTACTTC. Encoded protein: CASSLVGLAGGYSYEQYF.

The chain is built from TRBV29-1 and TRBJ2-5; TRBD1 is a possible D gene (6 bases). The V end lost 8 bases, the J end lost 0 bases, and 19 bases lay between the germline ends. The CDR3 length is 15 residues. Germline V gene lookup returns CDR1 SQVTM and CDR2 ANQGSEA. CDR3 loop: CSTGKSGANQETQYF. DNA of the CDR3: TGCAGCACCGGGAAGTCAGGGGCGAACCAAGAGACCCAGTACTTC.

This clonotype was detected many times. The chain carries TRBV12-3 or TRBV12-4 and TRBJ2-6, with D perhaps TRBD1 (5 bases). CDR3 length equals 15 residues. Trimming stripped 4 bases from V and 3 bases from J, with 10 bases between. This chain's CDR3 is CASSWQGGGANVLTF. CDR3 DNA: TGTGCCAGCAGTTGGCAGGGTGGTGGGGCCAACGTCCTGACTTTC.

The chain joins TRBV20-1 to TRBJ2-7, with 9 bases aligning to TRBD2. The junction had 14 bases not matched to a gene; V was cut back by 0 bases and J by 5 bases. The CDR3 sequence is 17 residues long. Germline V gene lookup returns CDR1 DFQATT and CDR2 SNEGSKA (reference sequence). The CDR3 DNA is TGCAGTGCTAGAGAATTAGCGGGAGCCCCCCGGGCCCACGAGCAGTACTTC. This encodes CSARELAGAPRAHEQYF.

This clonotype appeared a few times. Here the CDR3 reads CAIGLRESPLHF. In nucleotides, the CDR3 is TGTGCCATCGGACTAAGGGAGTCACCCCTCCACTTT. The chain combines TRBV10-3 with TRBJ1-6; D is undetermined. CDR3 length equals 12 residues. The germline gives CDR1 ENHRY, CDR2 SYGVKD. With 8 bases removed from V and 10 bases from J, the gap between germline ends came to 12 bases.

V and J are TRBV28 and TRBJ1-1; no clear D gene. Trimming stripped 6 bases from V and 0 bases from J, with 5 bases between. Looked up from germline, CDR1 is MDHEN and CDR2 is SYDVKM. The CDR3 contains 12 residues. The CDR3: CASREMNTEAFF. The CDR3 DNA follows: TGTGCCAGCAGGGAGATGAACACTGAAGCTTTCTTT.

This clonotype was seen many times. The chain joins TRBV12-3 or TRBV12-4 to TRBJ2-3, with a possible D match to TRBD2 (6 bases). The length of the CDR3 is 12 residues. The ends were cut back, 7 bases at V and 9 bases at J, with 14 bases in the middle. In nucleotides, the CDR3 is TGTGCCAGCACCCTGGGGGGTGGGACGCAGTATTTT. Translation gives CASTLGGGTQYF.

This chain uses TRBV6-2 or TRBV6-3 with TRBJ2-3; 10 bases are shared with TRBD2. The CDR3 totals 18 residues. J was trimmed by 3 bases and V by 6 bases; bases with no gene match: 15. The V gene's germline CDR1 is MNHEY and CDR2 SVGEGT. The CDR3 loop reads CASSARIRTSGPTDTQYF. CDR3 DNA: TGTGCCAGCAGCGCCCGGATCCGGACTAGCGGCCCTACAGATACGCAGTATTTT.

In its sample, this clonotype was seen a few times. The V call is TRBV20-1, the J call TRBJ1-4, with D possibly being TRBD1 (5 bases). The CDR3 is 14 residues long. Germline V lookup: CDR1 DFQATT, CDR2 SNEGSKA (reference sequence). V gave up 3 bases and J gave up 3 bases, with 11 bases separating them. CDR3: CSASGAASNEKLFF. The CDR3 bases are TGCAGTGCTAGTGGGGCAGCTTCTAATGAAAAACTGTTTTTT.

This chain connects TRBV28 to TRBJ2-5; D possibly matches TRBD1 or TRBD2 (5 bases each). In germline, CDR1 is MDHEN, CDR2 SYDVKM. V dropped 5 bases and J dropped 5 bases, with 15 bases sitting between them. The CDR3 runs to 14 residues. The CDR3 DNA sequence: TGTGCCAGCAGTCAGGGACGGCCGTGGGAGACCCAGTACTTC. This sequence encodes CASSQGRPWETQYF. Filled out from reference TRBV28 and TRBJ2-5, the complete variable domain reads DVKVTQSSRYLVKRTGEKVFLECVQDMDHENMFWYRQDPGLGLRLIYFSYDVKMKEKGDIPEGYSVSREKKERFSLILESASTNQTSMYLCASSQGRPWETQYFGPGTRLLVL.

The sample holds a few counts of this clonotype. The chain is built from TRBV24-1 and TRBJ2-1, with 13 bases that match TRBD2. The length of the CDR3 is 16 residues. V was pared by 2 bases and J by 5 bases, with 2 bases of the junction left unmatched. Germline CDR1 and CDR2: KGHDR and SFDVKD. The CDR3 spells CATSDSGLAGDNEQFF. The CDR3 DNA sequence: TGTGCCACCAGTGATTCCGGACTAGCGGGAGACAATGAGCAGTTCTTC.

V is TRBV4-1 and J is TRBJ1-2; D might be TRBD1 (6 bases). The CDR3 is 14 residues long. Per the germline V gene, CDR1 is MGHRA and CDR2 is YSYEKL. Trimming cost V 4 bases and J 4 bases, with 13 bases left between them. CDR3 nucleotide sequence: TGCGCCAGCAGCCCGACGGGGGCGTCCTATGGCTACACCTTC. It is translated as CASSPTGASYGYTF.

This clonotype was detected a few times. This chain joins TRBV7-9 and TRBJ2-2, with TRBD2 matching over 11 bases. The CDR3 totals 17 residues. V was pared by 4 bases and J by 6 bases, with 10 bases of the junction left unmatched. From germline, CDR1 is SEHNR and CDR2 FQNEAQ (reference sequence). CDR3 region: CASSYPSTLAGAGELFF. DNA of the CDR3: TGTGCCAGCAGCTACCCTTCCACACTAGCGGGAGCCGGGGAGCTGTTTTTT.

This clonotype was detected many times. The CDR3 here is CASSSMTRAETQYF. CDR3 DNA sequence: TGTGCCAGCAGTAGCATGACTAGGGCAGAGACCCAGTACTTC. The gene calls are TRBV28 and TRBJ2-5; TRBD2 is a possible D gene (6 bases). Germline CDR1 reads MDHEN; CDR2 reads SYDVKM. The CDR3 extends over 14 amino acids. V was pared by 5 bases and J by 4 bases, with 14 bases between.

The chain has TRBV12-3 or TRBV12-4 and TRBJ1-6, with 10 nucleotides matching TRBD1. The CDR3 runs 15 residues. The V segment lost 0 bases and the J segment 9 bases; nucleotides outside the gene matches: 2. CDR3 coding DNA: TGTGCCAGCAGTTTAGCGGGACAGGGGACTTCACCCCTCCACTTT. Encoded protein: CASSLAGQGTSPLHF.

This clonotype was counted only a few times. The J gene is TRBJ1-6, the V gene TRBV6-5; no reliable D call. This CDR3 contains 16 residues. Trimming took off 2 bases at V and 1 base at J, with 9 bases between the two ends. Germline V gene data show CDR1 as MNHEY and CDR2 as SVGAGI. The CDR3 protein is CASSYRVGSYNSPLHF. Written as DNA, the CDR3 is TGTGCCAGCAGTTACAGGGTTGGGTCCTATAATTCACCCCTCCACTTT.

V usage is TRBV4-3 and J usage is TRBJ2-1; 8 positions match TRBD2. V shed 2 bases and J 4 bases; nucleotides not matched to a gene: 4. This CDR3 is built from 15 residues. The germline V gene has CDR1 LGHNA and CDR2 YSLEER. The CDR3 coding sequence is TGCGCCAGCAGCCAAAGTAGACTAGCGTACAATGAGCAGTTCTTC. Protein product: CASSQSRLAYNEQFF.

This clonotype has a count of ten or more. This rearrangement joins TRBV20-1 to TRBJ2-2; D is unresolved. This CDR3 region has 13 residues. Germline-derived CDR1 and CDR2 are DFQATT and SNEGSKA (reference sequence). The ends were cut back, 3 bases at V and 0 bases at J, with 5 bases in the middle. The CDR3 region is CSASGPNTGELFF. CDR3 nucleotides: TGCAGTGCTAGCGGGCCGAACACCGGGGAGCTGTTTTTT.

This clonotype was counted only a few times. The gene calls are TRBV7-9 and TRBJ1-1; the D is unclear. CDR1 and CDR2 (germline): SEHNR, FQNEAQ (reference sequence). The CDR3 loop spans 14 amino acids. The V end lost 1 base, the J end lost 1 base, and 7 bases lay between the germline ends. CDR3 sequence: CASSLVAGNTEAFF. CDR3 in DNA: TGTGCCAGCAGCTTAGTTGCAGGGAACACTGAAGCTTTCTTT. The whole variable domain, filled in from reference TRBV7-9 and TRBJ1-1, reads DTGVSQNPRHKITKRGQNVTFRCDPISEHNRLYWYRQTLGQGPEFLTYFQNEAQLEKSRLLSDRFSAERPKGSFSTLEIQRTEQGDSAMYLCASSLVAGNTEAFFGQGTRLTVV.

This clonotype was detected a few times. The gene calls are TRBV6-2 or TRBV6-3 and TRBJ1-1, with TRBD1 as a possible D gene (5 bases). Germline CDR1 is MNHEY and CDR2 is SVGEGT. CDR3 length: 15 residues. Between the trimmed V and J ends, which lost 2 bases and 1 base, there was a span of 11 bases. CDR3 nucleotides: TGTGCCAGCAGTTACCCAAAAACAGGGAACACTGAAGCTTTCTTT. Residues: CASSYPKTGNTEAFF.